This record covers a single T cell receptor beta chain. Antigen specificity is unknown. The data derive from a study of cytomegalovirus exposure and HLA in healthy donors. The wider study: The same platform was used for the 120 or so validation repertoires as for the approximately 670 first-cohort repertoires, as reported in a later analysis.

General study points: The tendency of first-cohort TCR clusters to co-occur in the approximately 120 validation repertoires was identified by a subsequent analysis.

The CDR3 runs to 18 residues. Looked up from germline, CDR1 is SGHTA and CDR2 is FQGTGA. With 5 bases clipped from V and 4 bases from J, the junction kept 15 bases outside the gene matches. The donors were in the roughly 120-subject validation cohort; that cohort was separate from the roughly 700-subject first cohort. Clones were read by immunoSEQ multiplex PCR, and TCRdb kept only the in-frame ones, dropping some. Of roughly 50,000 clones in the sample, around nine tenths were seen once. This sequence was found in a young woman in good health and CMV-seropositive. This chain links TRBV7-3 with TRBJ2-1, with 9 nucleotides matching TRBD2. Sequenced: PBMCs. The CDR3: CASSNARPNSGRYNEQFF. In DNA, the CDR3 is TGTGCCAGCAGCAACGCTCGACCAAATAGCGGGAGATACAATGAGCAGTTCTTC. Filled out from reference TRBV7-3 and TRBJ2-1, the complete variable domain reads GAGVSQTPSNKVTEKGKYVELRCDPISGHTALYWYRQSLGQGPEFLIYFQGTGAADDSGLPNDRFFAVRPEGSVSTLKIQRTERGDSAVYLCASSNARPNSGRYNEQFFGPGTRLTVL.